This T cell receptor delta chain was identified in a study of Vδ1+ human thymocytes. The study's findings and limits: Thymic delta-chain repertoires held around 20% Vdelta2 sequences and few Vdelta3, despite high sort purity. Highly polyclonal TRG and TRD repertoires with Gaussian CDR3 length distributions appeared in thymus. TRD repertoires were essentially private, unlike widely shared TRG clonotypes.

The V and J ends lost 2 bases and 0 bases, in that order; junction bases with no gene match: 11. The CDR3 is 19 amino acids. Germline V gene data show CDR1 as TSWWSYY and CDR2 as QGS. After alphabeta T cell depletion, CD3+ Vdelta1+ Vdelta2- thymocytes were sorted. Sorted Vdelta1+ thymocytes were about 97% to 99.6% pure. A word on this clone: What it recognizes is unknown.

RNA was extracted from the cells and then reverse transcribed. The CDR3 regions were amplified by multiplex PCR from V-gene primers to a constant-region primer. TCRdb re-called the multiplex PCR reads through CATT. The sample contains roughly 50,000 delta-chain clones, about a sixth of which appear only once. Sequences were obtained from Vdelta1+ gamma-delta thymocytes from the thymus. Subset reported: FACS-sorted CD3+ TCRalphabeta- TCRVdelta1+ TCRVdelta2- thymocytes. V usage is TRDV1 and J usage is TRDJ1; the match to TRDD3 covers 11 bases. The receptor's source is a boy under two years old who had congenital heart surgery. The CDR3 loop is CALGESFWGIRKNTDKLIF. In DNA, the CDR3 is TGTGCTCTTGGGGAATCCTTTTGGGGGATACGCAAGAACACCGATAAACTCATCTTT.